The rows below give T cell receptor beta chains drawn from one sample of a study of cytomegalovirus exposure and HLA in healthy donors. Repertoires were generated with immunoSEQ multiplex PCR, while TCRdb's copy carries only in-frame clones and drops some. This table holds around 140,000 clones, 60% to 80% found once. The specimen sequenced was PBMCs. The source of these receptors is a woman in her sixties or seventies in good health and CMV-seronegative. Both conserved end residues are part of each CDR3. A D gene is named only where the DNA matches it firmly. Size is omitted from some rows. Given values are once, few, many or a class for expanded clones.

d_call: -
j_call: TRBJ2-7
clone_size: -
v_call: TRBV18
cdr3_nt: TGTGCCAGCTCACCACCCGGCAGGTCCTACGAGCAGTACTTC
cdr3_aa: CASSPPGRSYEQYF

d_call: TRBD1
j_call: TRBJ1-1
clone_size: -
v_call: TRBV15
cdr3_nt: TGTGCCACCAGCAGACACTCGACAGGGAGCACTGAAGCTTTCTTT
cdr3_aa: CATSRHSTGSTEAFF

d_call: TRBD2
j_call: TRBJ2-1
clone_size: -
v_call: TRBV18
cdr3_nt: TGTGCCAGCTCACTCGAGCGGGAGTACAATGAGCAGTTCTTC
cdr3_aa: CASSLEREYNEQFF

d_call: -
j_call: TRBJ2-6
clone_size: -
v_call: TRBV9
cdr3_nt: TGTGCCAGCAGCTTGTCCGGAGGTCATAGCTCTGGGGCCAACGTCCTGACTTTC
cdr3_aa: CASSLSGGHSSGANVLTF

d_call: TRBD1
j_call: TRBJ1-1
clone_size: -
v_call: TRBV4-2
cdr3_nt: TGTGCCAGCAGCCAAGCAGACAGGGGGCGGGACACTGAAGCTTTCTTT
cdr3_aa: CASSQADRGRDTEAFF

d_call: TRBD2
j_call: TRBJ2-5
clone_size: once
v_call: TRBV28
cdr3_nt: TGTGCCAGCAGTTCCGGACTAGTCCAAGAGACCCAGTACTTC
cdr3_aa: CASSSGLVQETQYF

d_call: TRBD1
j_call: TRBJ1-3
clone_size: -
v_call: TRBV18
cdr3_nt: TGTGCCAGCTCCCCGGACAGGGGCCCTGGAAACACCATATATTTT
cdr3_aa: CASSPDRGPGNTIYF

d_call: -
j_call: TRBJ2-2
clone_size: -
v_call: TRBV29-1
cdr3_nt: TGCAGCGCCCGGACAGAGTTGTCCGGGGAGCTGTTTTTT
cdr3_aa: CSARTELSGELFF

d_call: -
j_call: TRBJ1-5
clone_size: -
v_call: TRBV28
cdr3_nt: TGTGCCAGCATTAGTGCTAGCAATCAGCCCCAGCATTTT
cdr3_aa: CASISASNQPQHF

d_call: TRBD1
j_call: TRBJ2-5
clone_size: -
v_call: TRBV30
cdr3_nt: TGTGCCTGGAGTGTGACAGGGGGCGCGGAGACCCAGTACTTC
cdr3_aa: CAWSVTGGAETQYF

d_call: TRBD1
j_call: TRBJ2-3
clone_size: -
v_call: TRBV19
cdr3_nt: TGTGCCAGTAGTAGGCGGGACAGGGGGACAGATACGCAGTATTTT
cdr3_aa: CASSRRDRGTDTQYF

d_call: -
j_call: TRBJ1-3
clone_size: -
v_call: TRBV7-2
cdr3_nt: TGTGCCAGCAGCTTTAGCACTGGAAACACCATATATTTT
cdr3_aa: CASSFSTGNTIYF

d_call: -
j_call: TRBJ1-1
clone_size: -
v_call: TRBV18
cdr3_nt: TGTGCCAGCTCCACTGAGGGGGACACTGAAGCTTTCTTT
cdr3_aa: CASSTEGDTEAFF

d_call: -
j_call: TRBJ1-5
clone_size: -
v_call: TRBV28
cdr3_nt: TGTGCCAGCAGTCTACAACAGGGTATGGGGAACAATCAGCCCCAGCATTTT
cdr3_aa: CASSLQQGMGNNQPQHF

d_call: -
j_call: TRBJ2-2
clone_size: -
v_call: TRBV30
cdr3_nt: TGTGCCTGGAGTGTGACAAGCAACGGGGAGCTGTTTTTT
cdr3_aa: CAWSVTSNGELFF

d_call: -
j_call: TRBJ2-1
clone_size: few
v_call: TRBV7-6
cdr3_nt: TGTGCCAGCAGCCCCATACCTATTAATGAGCAGTTCTTC
cdr3_aa: CASSPIPINEQFF

d_call: -
j_call: TRBJ2-7
clone_size: few
v_call: TRBV4-1
cdr3_nt: TGCGCCAGCAGCCAAGACGACTACGACGAGCAGTACTTC
cdr3_aa: CASSQDDYDEQYF

d_call: -
j_call: TRBJ1-2
clone_size: -
v_call: TRBV27
cdr3_nt: TGTGCCAGCAGTCCGACCGCGGGTGGCTACACCTTC
cdr3_aa: CASSPTAGGYTF

d_call: -
j_call: TRBJ1-3
clone_size: -
v_call: TRBV11-2
cdr3_nt: TGTGCCAGCAGCTTATTTCTGACAGGAGACTCTGGAAACACCATATATTTT
cdr3_aa: CASSLFLTGDSGNTIYF

d_call: TRBD2
j_call: TRBJ2-7
clone_size: once
v_call: TRBV10-3
cdr3_nt: TGTGCCATCAGTGAGTCTGGCGGGGGGGCGTACGAGCAGTACTTC
cdr3_aa: CAISESGGGAYEQYF

d_call: -
j_call: TRBJ2-5
clone_size: -
v_call: TRBV15
cdr3_nt: TGTGCCACCAGGCAGTACCAAGAGACCCAGTACTTC
cdr3_aa: CATRQYQETQYF

d_call: TRBD1
j_call: TRBJ1-1
clone_size: -
v_call: TRBV10-3
cdr3_nt: TGTGCCATCAGTATTGGACAGGGCAACACTGAAGCTTTCTTT
cdr3_aa: CAISIGQGNTEAFF

d_call: -
j_call: TRBJ2-1
clone_size: -
v_call: TRBV5-1
cdr3_nt: TGCGCCAGCAGCAAGCTAGGCTCCGAAGAGCAGTTCTTC
cdr3_aa: CASSKLGSEEQFF

d_call: -
j_call: TRBJ1-1
clone_size: -
v_call: TRBV7-9
cdr3_nt: TGTGCCAGCAGCTTAGCGGGGCAGGCCAGGGCTGAAGCTTTCTTT
cdr3_aa: CASSLAGQARAEAFF

d_call: -
j_call: TRBJ2-3
clone_size: -
v_call: TRBV28
cdr3_nt: TGTGCCAGCAGTGATGCAGGACATATTAGCACAGATACGCAGTATTTT
cdr3_aa: CASSDAGHISTDTQYF

d_call: -
j_call: TRBJ2-5
clone_size: -
v_call: TRBV7-9
cdr3_nt: TGTGCCAGCAACCCCGTACCGGGGGGCCGGCCGGAGACCCAGTACTTC
cdr3_aa: CASNPVPGGRPETQYF

d_call: TRBD2
j_call: TRBJ2-1
clone_size: -
v_call: TRBV5-1
cdr3_nt: TGCGCCAGCAGCTGGACTAGCGGGAGGGCCGCCTACAATGAGCAGTTCTTC
cdr3_aa: CASSWTSGRAAYNEQFF

d_call: -
j_call: TRBJ2-7
clone_size: -
v_call: TRBV7-9
cdr3_nt: TGTGCCAGCAGCTTAGCGGACCTGGAGGAGTACTTC
cdr3_aa: CASSLADLEEYF

d_call: TRBD2
j_call: TRBJ2-7
clone_size: -
v_call: TRBV5-1
cdr3_nt: TGCGCCAGCAGCTTCAACGGACTAGCGGGAGGGAACGAGCAGTACTTC
cdr3_aa: CASSFNGLAGGNEQYF

d_call: TRBD2
j_call: TRBJ2-7
clone_size: few
v_call: TRBV15
cdr3_nt: TGTGCCACCAGCAGAGGTAGCGGGGGTTCGTGGCAGTACTTC
cdr3_aa: CATSRGSGGSWQYF

d_call: -
j_call: TRBJ2-3
clone_size: -
v_call: TRBV29-1
cdr3_nt: TGCAGCGTTGAAGGTCTAGCTGGGGCAGATACGCAGTATTTT
cdr3_aa: CSVEGLAGADTQYF

d_call: TRBD2
j_call: TRBJ2-4
clone_size: -
v_call: TRBV7-2
cdr3_nt: TGTGCCAGCAGTAGAAGGACTAGCGGGATAGCCAAAAACATTCAGTACTTC
cdr3_aa: CASSRRTSGIAKNIQYF

d_call: -
j_call: TRBJ1-4
clone_size: -
v_call: TRBV9
cdr3_nt: TGTGCCAGCAGCGTAGCAGGGGCGGAGGAAAAACTGTTTTTT
cdr3_aa: CASSVAGAEEKLFF